Listed below are T cell receptor beta chains from one sample, sequenced in a study of immune characterization of retroperitoneal liposarcoma. TCRdb independently ran MiXCR on the PCR reads; one entry per CDR3 protein. The sample carries roughly 9,800 distinct CDR3 sequences, 30% to 45% recorded once. Sequenced: tumor tissue. These receptor sequences come from a male donor with retroperitoneal liposarcoma. Both conserved end residues are part of each CDR3. The order of the fields is D gene, J gene, V gene, clone size, CDR3 protein, CDR3 DNA. A D gene is named only where the DNA matches it firmly. Size is stated for part of the rows, as once, few or many counts, or as a class when the clone is expanded.

d_gene: TRBD2; j_gene: TRBJ2-1; v_gene: TRBV27; abundance: many; CDR3aa: CASSPALAGAEQFF; CDR3nt: TGTGCCAGCAGCCCCGCACTAGCGGGGGCTGAGCAGTTCTTC
d_gene: TRBD2; j_gene: TRBJ2-5; v_gene: TRBV7-6; abundance: many; CDR3aa: CASSLSVASGSVETQYF; CDR3nt: TGTGCCAGCAGCTTAAGTGTGGCTAGCGGGAGTGTAGAGACCCAGTACTTC
d_gene: NA; j_gene: TRBJ2-1; v_gene: TRBV7-6; abundance: NA; CDR3aa: CASSRQGLGASGFLSNEQFF; CDR3nt: TGTGCCAGCAGCCGACAGGGGCTTGGGGCTAGCGGCTTCCTCTCGAATGAGCAGTTCTTC
d_gene: TRBD1; j_gene: TRBJ1-1; v_gene: TRBV6-2/TRBV6-3; abundance: NA; CDR3aa: CASRGDSHTEAFF; CDR3nt: TGTGCCAGCAGAGGGGACAGTCACACTGAAGCTTTCTTT
d_gene: NA; j_gene: TRBJ2-1; v_gene: TRBV7-3; abundance: NA; CDR3aa: CASSLGLPGNNEQFF; CDR3nt: TGTGCCAGCAGCTTGGGGCTCCCTGGAAACAATGAGCAGTTCTTC
d_gene: NA; j_gene: TRBJ2-3; v_gene: TRBV7-3; abundance: many; CDR3aa: CASSITGGTDTQYF; CDR3nt: TGTGCCAGCAGCATTACTGGGGGCACAGATACGCAGTATTTT
d_gene: TRBD1; j_gene: TRBJ2-3; v_gene: TRBV7-2; abundance: medium-sized; CDR3aa: CASSLDRGTDTQYF; CDR3nt: TGTGCCAGCAGCTTGGACAGGGGCACAGATACGCAGTATTTT
d_gene: TRBD2; j_gene: TRBJ2-4; v_gene: TRBV7-2; abundance: NA; CDR3aa: CASSPSTGGNEQYF; CDR3nt: TGTGCCAGCAGCCCTAGCACGGGGGGTAATGAGCAGTACTTC
d_gene: TRBD1; j_gene: TRBJ2-1; v_gene: TRBV6-1; abundance: many; CDR3aa: CASRRQGAISYNEQFF; CDR3nt: TGTGCCAGCAGACGACAGGGGGCTATATCCTACAATGAGCAGTTCTTC
d_gene: NA; j_gene: TRBJ2-5; v_gene: TRBV7-8; abundance: NA; CDR3aa: CASSPRPFDGTSPKTQYF; CDR3nt: TGTGCCAGCAGCCCCCGCCCCTTCGACGGGACCTCACCGAAGACCCAGTACTTC
d_gene: TRBD1; j_gene: TRBJ2-1; v_gene: TRBV6-1; abundance: few; CDR3aa: CASSEGQGAYEQFF; CDR3nt: TGTGCCAGCAGTGAAGGACAGGGGGCATACGAGCAGTTCTTC
d_gene: NA; j_gene: TRBJ2-7; v_gene: TRBV7-2; abundance: NA; CDR3aa: CASSLSPSLSYEQYF; CDR3nt: TGTGCCAGCAGCTTATCTCCTAGCCTCTCCTACGAGCAGTACTTC
d_gene: NA; j_gene: TRBJ2-3; v_gene: TRBV6-1; abundance: few; CDR3aa: CASSARDPTDTQYF; CDR3nt: TGTGCCAGCAGTGCTCGGGACCCCACAGATACGCAGTATTTT
d_gene: NA; j_gene: TRBJ2-7; v_gene: TRBV6-1; abundance: NA; CDR3aa: CASSVGTNYEQYF; CDR3nt: TGTGCCAGCAGTGTGGGCACAAACTACGAGCAGTACTTC
d_gene: NA; j_gene: TRBJ2-3; v_gene: TRBV27; abundance: once; CDR3aa: CASSLYGTDTQYF; CDR3nt: TGTGCCAGCAGTTTATACGGCACAGATACGCAGTATTTT
d_gene: NA; j_gene: TRBJ1-2; v_gene: TRBV6-1; abundance: many; CDR3aa: CASSTRLGYGYTF; CDR3nt: TGTGCCAGCAGCACCCGCCTAGGCTATGGCTACACCTTC
d_gene: NA; j_gene: TRBJ2-7; v_gene: TRBV12-3/TRBV12-4; abundance: many; CDR3aa: CASSLANPGEQYF; CDR3nt: TGTGCCAGCAGTTTAGCCAATCCAGGCGAGCAGTACTTC
d_gene: TRBD2; j_gene: TRBJ2-1; v_gene: TRBV6-1; abundance: NA; CDR3aa: CASKTPGLAGGPSLYNEQFF; CDR3nt: TGTGCCAGCAAGACGCCGGGACTAGCGGGGGGACCTAGCCTCTACAATGAGCAGTTCTTC